A single T cell receptor beta chain is shown here with its context. TCRdb keeps only in-frame clones here, not all; method: immunoSEQ multiplex PCR. This table has approximately 2,000,000 clones, 85% to 95% appearing once. The entry originates in a study of shared clonotypes between healthy human individuals. The source material was naive CD4+ T cells from PBMCs. The subset was: CD45RA+ positively selected. The sequence was obtained from a man younger than 35 in good health. Some clones in this sample may be carry-over from other donors' samples.

DNA for the CDR3: TGTGCCAGCAGTCAAAGGAGATTGGGGGAGCAGTACTTC. As protein: CASSQRRLGEQYF. The V and J genes are TRBV28 and TRBJ2-7; D not certain. CDR3 length: 13 amino acids. Germline V gene sequence: CDR1 MDHEN, CDR2 SYDVKM. Trimming removed 5 bases from V and 7 bases from J, with 15 bases in between.